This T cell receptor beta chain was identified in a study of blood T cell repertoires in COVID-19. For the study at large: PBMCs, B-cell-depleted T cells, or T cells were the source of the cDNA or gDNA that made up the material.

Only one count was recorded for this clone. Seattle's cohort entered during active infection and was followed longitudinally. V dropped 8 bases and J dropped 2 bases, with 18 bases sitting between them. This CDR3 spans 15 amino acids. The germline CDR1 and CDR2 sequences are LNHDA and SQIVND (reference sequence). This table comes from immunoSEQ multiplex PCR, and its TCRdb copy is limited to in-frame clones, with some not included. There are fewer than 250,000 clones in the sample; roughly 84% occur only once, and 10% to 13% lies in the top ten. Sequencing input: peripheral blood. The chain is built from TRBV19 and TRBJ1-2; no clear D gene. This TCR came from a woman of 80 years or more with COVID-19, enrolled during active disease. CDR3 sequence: CASDEGNPANYGYTF. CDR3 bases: TGTGCCAGTGACGAGGGAAACCCCGCAAACTATGGCTACACCTTC.